This passage covers 19 T cell receptor beta chains from one sample sequenced in a study of siplizumab effects on memory and regulatory T cells. Sequenced by immunoSEQ multiplex PCR; TCRdb stores in-frame clones only, minus some. The sample records tens of thousands of clones, 87% being singletons. Sequencing was performed on Tregs sorted from blood. These receptors all stem from a human donor in good health.

The chain couples TRBV9 to TRBJ2-1; a weak D match, TRBD2 (5 bases). Trimming cost V 3 bases and J 3 bases, with 10 bases left between them. The CDR3 loop spans 14 amino acids. From germline, CDR1 is SGDLS and CDR2 YYNGEE. CDR3 in DNA: TGTGCCAGCAGCGGGAGGCTGAACTACAATGAGCAGTTCTTC. The encoded protein is CASSGRLNYNEQFF.

The rearrangement joins TRBV7-2 to TRBJ2-5; TRBD2 aligns across 8 bases. V was pared by 5 bases and J by 2 bases, with 4 bases of the junction left unmatched. Germline CDR1 and CDR2: SGHTA and FQGNSA. CDR3 length equals 14 residues. The DNA for the CDR3 is TGTGCCAGCAGCGATACGGGGGGGCAAGAGACCCAGTACTTC. This translates into CASSDTGGQETQYF.

The V call is TRBV5-1, the J call TRBJ2-1; D is uncertain. The V gene lost 0 bases and the J gene lost 5 bases, with 6 bases spanning the gap. The CDR3 is 13 residues long. Germline CDR1 and CDR2: SGHRS and YFSETQ. CDR3 region: CASSLASHNEQFF. The CDR3, as DNA: TGCGCCAGCAGCTTGGCCAGCCACAATGAGCAGTTCTTC.

This sequence joins TRBV27 and TRBJ1-1; D remains ambiguous. The CDR3 runs 14 residues. Germline CDR1 is MNHEY and CDR2 is SMNVEV (reference sequence). Trimming removed 5 bases from V and 1 base from J, with 11 bases in between. The DNA for the CDR3 is TGTGCCAGCAGTAGGATCGTGGGGAACACTGAAGCTTTCTTT. The encoded protein is CASSRIVGNTEAFF.

J is TRBJ1-6 and V is TRBV7-9; TRBD1 might be the D (5 bases). The V gene's germline CDR1 is SEHNR and CDR2 FQNEAQ (reference sequence). V was cut by 0 bases and J by 10 bases, with 16 bases left in between. This CDR3 spans 16 amino acids. CDR3 in amino acids: CASSLAAGIPGSPLHF. CDR3 nucleotide sequence: TGTGCCAGCAGCTTAGCGGCAGGGATACCGGGATCACCCCTCCACTTT.

This clone showed up just once. The chain's CDR3 is CASSSEPLQETQYF. The CDR3, as DNA: TGTGCCAGCAGCTCCGAACCCCTTCAAGAGACCCAGTACTTC. This sequence joins TRBV7-9 and TRBJ2-5; no definite D call. The CDR3 is 14 amino acids. Between the trimmed V and J ends, which lost 4 bases and 2 bases, there was a span of 11 bases. Germline lookup yields CDR1 SEHNR and CDR2 FQNEAQ (reference sequence).

This rearrangement joins TRBV6-1 to TRBJ1-1; D remains unclear. The CDR3 spans 12 residues. V lost 3 bases and J lost 7, with 9 bases in between. Germline V gene lookup returns CDR1 MNHNS and CDR2 SASEGT. In DNA, the CDR3 is TGTGCCAGCAGTGAGAGAGCTTATGAAGCTTTCTTT. Residues: CASSERAYEAFF.

This clone occurred once. V usage is TRBV5-1 and J usage is TRBJ2-1; D unresolved. V was clipped by 0 bases and J by 4 bases, with 14 bases between them. Germline V lookup: CDR1 SGHRS, CDR2 YFSETQ. There are 16 residues in the CDR3. The CDR3 nucleotides read TGCGCCAGCAGCTTGGATCCTTCGGACCGATACAATGAGCAGTTCTTC. This codes for CASSLDPSDRYNEQFF. Looking up the rest from reference TRBV5-1 and TRBJ2-1 gives the full variable domain: KAGVTQTPRYLIKTRGQQVTLSCSPISGHRSVSWYQQTPGQGLQFLFEYFSETQRNKGNFPGRFSGRQFSNSRSEMNVSTLELGDSALYLCASSLDPSDRYNEQFFGPGTRLTVL.

DNA for the CDR3: TGTGCCAGCAGTTACTCGAACGCGGGCAATCAGCCCCAGCATTTT. It specifies CASSYSNAGNQPQHF. This chain connects TRBV6-6 to TRBJ1-5; D call uncertain. The germline gives CDR1 MNHNY, CDR2 SVGAGI (reference sequence). The V end was cut by 0 bases, the J end by 2 bases, with 8 bases between. This CDR3 has 15 residues.

CDR3 sequence (DNA): TGTGCCAGCAGCCAAAACCCTGGGGGCGCATTTGGCTACACCTTC. This sequence encodes CASSQNPGGAFGYTF. The chain carries TRBV4-2 and TRBJ1-2, with a possible D match to TRBD1 (6 bases). With 2 bases removed from V and 7 bases from J, the gap between germline ends came to 17 bases. This CDR3 contains 15 residues. Germline V CDR1 and CDR2: LGHNA, YNFKEQ.

V and J are TRBV9 and TRBJ2-7; 8 bases map to TRBD1. The germline V gene encodes CDR1 SGDLS and CDR2 YYNGEE. The junction had 4 bases not matched to a gene; V was cut back by 0 bases and J by 2 bases. This CDR3 is 15 amino acids long. The CDR3 spells CASSVATGQAYEQYF. In nucleotides, the CDR3 is TGTGCCAGCAGCGTAGCTACGGGACAGGCCTACGAGCAGTACTTC. Filled out from reference TRBV9 and TRBJ2-7, the complete variable domain reads DSGVTQTPKHLITATGQRVTLRCSPRSGDLSVYWYQQSLDQGLQFLIQYYNGEERAKGNILERFSAQQFPDLHSELNLSSLELGDSALYFCASSVATGQAYEQYFGPGTRLTVT.

The chain links TRBV6-1 to TRBJ2-7; D uncertain. V was cut by 8 bases and J by 0 bases, with 8 bases left in between. This CDR3 is 12 amino acids long. Germline assignment: CDR1 MNHNS and CDR2 SASEGT. CDR3 coding DNA: TGTGCCAGCCGCGCGGTCTCCTACGAGCAGTACTTC. Residues: CASRAVSYEQYF.

This clone was detected once. J is TRBJ2-3 and V is TRBV9; D uncertain. Trimming pared 0 bases from V and 4 bases from J, leaving 12 bases between. The CDR3 runs 15 residues. Germline-derived CDR1 and CDR2 are SGDLS and YYNGEE. For the CDR3, the DNA is TGTGCCAGCAGCGTAGGACTCATGTCCCCAGATACGCAGTATTTT. Its protein is CASSVGLMSPDTQYF. Filled out from reference TRBV9 and TRBJ2-3, the complete variable domain reads DSGVTQTPKHLITATGQRVTLRCSPRSGDLSVYWYQQSLDQGLQFLIQYYNGEERAKGNILERFSAQQFPDLHSELNLSSLELGDSALYFCASSVGLMSPDTQYFGPGTRLTVL.

This chain joins TRBV10-3 and TRBJ1-1, with D possibly being TRBD1 (6 bases). CDR1 is ENHRY, CDR2 SYGVKD, per germline. The CDR3 loop spans 14 amino acids. V was clipped by 7 bases and J by 1 base, with 13 bases between them. CDR3 sequence (DNA): TGTGCCATCAAGAACAGGGAGGGGAACACTGAAGCTTTCTTT. Its translation: CAIKNREGNTEAFF.

This sequence joins TRBV15 and TRBJ2-7; 14 bases line up with TRBD2. V gave up 5 bases and J gave up 4 bases; unmatched junction bases: 4. This CDR3 has 15 amino acids. CDR1 and CDR2 (germline): LNHNV, YYDKDF (reference sequence). CDR3 bases: TGTGCCACCAGCCGGACTAGCGGGGGGAGGTACGAGCAGTACTTC. Translation gives CATSRTSGGRYEQYF.

The V and J genes are TRBV4-1 and TRBJ2-1; the D gene is possibly TRBD1 (6 bases). V was shortened by 3 bases and J by 6 bases, with 12 bases between the two germline ends. CDR1 is MGHRA, CDR2 YSYEKL, per germline. This CDR3 contains 14 residues. The CDR3 region is CASSQDVQGNEQFF. The CDR3 nucleotides are TGCGCCAGCAGCCAGGATGTACAGGGCAATGAGCAGTTCTTC.

This clone showed up just once. The V gene is TRBV5-6, the J gene TRBJ2-3, with TRBD2 identical over 15 bases. Germline values: CDR1 SGHDT, CDR2 YYEEEE. J gave up 2 bases and V 4 bases, and 8 bases lay outside the gene matches. The CDR3 has 18 amino acids. CDR3 loop: CASSRTSGGARNTDTQYF. The CDR3 DNA reads as TGTGCCAGCAGCCGGACTAGCGGGGGGGCAAGGAACACAGATACGCAGTATTTT. The variable domain in full, completed from reference TRBV5-6 and TRBJ2-3, reads DAGVTQSPTHLIKTRGQQVTLRCSPKSGHDTVSWYQQALGQGPQFIFQYYEEEERQRGNFPDRFSGHQFPNYSSELNVNALLLGDSALYLCASSRTSGGARNTDTQYFGPGTRLTVL.

This clone was seen a single time. The V gene is TRBV18, the J gene TRBJ2-6; 8 bases are shared with TRBD1. The V gene end was trimmed by 4 bases and the J gene end by 0 bases; junction bases not matched to a gene: 14. CDR3 size: 20 residues. Per the germline V gene, CDR1 is KGHSH and CDR2 is LQKENI. For the CDR3, the DNA is TGTGCCAGCTCACGGAGACAGGGGCCTCCATTAAGCTCTGGGGCCAACGTCCTGACTTTC. As protein: CASSRRQGPPLSSGANVLTF.

The chain links TRBV5-4 to TRBJ2-7, with D possibly being TRBD1 (7 bases). The CDR3 consists of 15 residues. CDR1 and CDR2 from the germline V gene are SGHNT and YYREEE (reference sequence). V was trimmed by 0 bases and J by 4 bases, leaving 14 bases between them. The CDR3 DNA reads as TGTGCCAGCAGCTTGGAGGCAGGGGGGTCTTACGAGCAGTACTTC. Protein sequence: CASSLEAGGSYEQYF.